The rows below give T cell receptor beta chains drawn from one sample of a study of cytomegalovirus exposure and HLA in healthy donors. Profiling relied on immunoSEQ multiplex PCR, and the TCRdb table lists in-frame clones only, not all of them. In the table there are some 140,000 clones, approximately 78% of which are singletons. Sequenced material: PBMCs. The receptors were sampled from a woman in her forties or fifties in good health and CMV-seropositive. Both conserved end residues are part of each CDR3. A D gene is named only where the DNA matches it firmly. Expanded clones get a size class; other rows say once, few or many, or leave the size out.

V gene,D gene,J gene,clone size,CDR3 DNA,CDR3 protein
TRBV30,-,TRBJ2-5,-,TGTGCCTGGAGCCCTGCAGGGTTGTGGGAGACCCAGTACTTC,CAWSPAGLWETQYF
TRBV5-1,TRBD2,TRBJ2-1,-,TGCGCCAGCAGCTTGGTAGCGGGAGTCAATGAGCAGTTCTTC,CASSLVAGVNEQFF
TRBV9,TRBD2,TRBJ2-7,-,TGTGCCAGCAGCGTACGGACTAGCGGAGCCACGGCATACGAGCAGTACTTC,CASSVRTSGATAYEQYF
TRBV19,-,TRBJ2-2,-,TGTGCCAGTAGTCGTCGGACAACCAACACCGGGGAGCTGTTTTTT,CASSRRTTNTGELFF
TRBV18,-,TRBJ1-1,-,TGTGCCAGCTCACCCCGGCTACAGGCGAACACTGAAGCTTTCTTT,CASSPRLQANTEAFF
TRBV30,-,TRBJ1-5,-,TGTGCCTGGAGTGTACCAGGGTCTCAGCCCCAGCATTTT,CAWSVPGSQPQHF
TRBV28,-,TRBJ2-7,-,TGTGCCAGCAGGGCTAGCCTTGAGCAGTACTTC,CASRASLEQYF
TRBV5-1,TRBD2,TRBJ2-2,-,TGCGCCAGCAGCCCTAATCAACGGGGACTAGCGTTCGAGGGGGGGGAGCTGTTTTTT,CASSPNQRGLAFEGGELFF
TRBV18,TRBD2,TRBJ2-3,-,TGTGCCAGCTCACTGACCATAGCGGGAGCAGGCACAGATACGCAGTATTTT,CASSLTIAGAGTDTQYF
TRBV18,TRBD2,TRBJ2-1,-,TGTGCCAGCTCACCGACTAGCGGGAGTGAAACTGAGCAGTTCTTC,CASSPTSGSETEQFF
TRBV19,-,TRBJ1-3,-,TGTGCCAGTAGTCGCTCTCAGGGATACGGAAACACCATATATTTT,CASSRSQGYGNTIYF
TRBV6-5,-,TRBJ1-1,-,TGTGCCAGCAGCAATACAGAGAACACTGAAGCTTTCTTT,CASSNTENTEAFF
TRBV19,TRBD1,TRBJ1-5,-,TGTGCCAGTAGTGCATGGACAGGGGGGCAGCCCCAGCATTTT,CASSAWTGGQPQHF
TRBV27,-,TRBJ2-1,-,TGTGCCAGCAGTTTTAGCGGAGTCCTCTACAATGAGCAGTTCTTC,CASSFSGVLYNEQFF
TRBV18,TRBD1,TRBJ2-5,-,TGTGCCAGCTCAGAGAGGACAGGGGCCGAAGAGACCCAGTACTTC,CASSERTGAEETQYF
TRBV28,-,TRBJ1-2,few,TGTGCCAGCAGTTTGATGGGCAGAGATGGCTACACCTTC,CASSLMGRDGYTF
TRBV9,-,TRBJ2-5,-,TGTGCCAGCAGCGCTGGGGGGTATCATATCGAGACCCAGTACTTC,CASSAGGYHIETQYF
TRBV5-5,-,TRBJ2-3,-,TGTGCCAGCAGACAGGACCCGGGCGGGGCTCCAGATACGCAGTATTTT,CASRQDPGGAPDTQYF
TRBV4-1,TRBD1,TRBJ2-2,-,TGCGCCAGCAGCCAGGAGACAGGGGTACGCACCGGGGAGCTGTTTTTT,CASSQETGVRTGELFF
TRBV4-1,-,TRBJ2-6,-,TGCGCCAGCAGCCAAGATATGGCCTCTGGGGCCAACGTCCTGACTTTC,CASSQDMASGANVLTF
TRBV11-3,-,TRBJ2-7,-,TGTGCCAGCAGCTTCTCGGGGAGCGAGCAGTACTTC,CASSFSGSEQYF
TRBV4-1,-,TRBJ2-3,-,TGCGCCAGCAGCCAACCCCCACGGGCAATTCCGCGGGGCCTGTCCACAGATACGCAGTATTTT,CASSQPPRAIPRGLSTDTQYF
TRBV10-3,TRBD1,TRBJ2-7,-,TGTGCCATCAGTGAGTCCCCGGCAGGGGGCGGGTACGAGCAGTACTTC,CAISESPAGGGYEQYF
TRBV7-2,-,TRBJ1-1,-,TGTGCCAGCAGCTTAGTTATCGGGTCAGGGATCGGGAGGGCTTTCTTT,CASSLVIGSGIGRAFF
TRBV27,-,TRBJ1-1,-,TGTGCCAGCAGTTTAAATGGGGGCCCCACTGAAGCTTTCTTT,CASSLNGGPTEAFF
TRBV30,-,TRBJ1-5,-,TGTGCCGCGGGCTATCATAGCAATCAGCCCCAGCATTTT,CAAGYHSNQPQHF
TRBV7-2,TRBD1,TRBJ1-1,-,TGTGCCAGCAGCCCCAGGGGGCGGTTAGAAGCTTTCTTT,CASSPRGRLEAFF
TRBV13,-,TRBJ1-2,-,TGTGCCAGCAGCTTAGAGCGTAGCTATGGCTACACCTTC,CASSLERSYGYTF
TRBV27,TRBD1,TRBJ2-1,-,TGTGCCAGCAGTTCCTCCCCCGGGACAGGGGTAAGAAATGAGCAGTTCTTC,CASSSSPGTGVRNEQFF
TRBV14,-,TRBJ1-2,-,TGTGCCAGCAGCACCAGGGCTTTCTATGGCTACACCTTC,CASSTRAFYGYTF
TRBV13,TRBD2,TRBJ2-3,-,TGTGCCAGCAGCCTCCTAGCGGGAGCGACAGATACGCAGTATTTT,CASSLLAGATDTQYF
TRBV7-9,-,TRBJ2-1,-,TGTGCCAGCAGCTTAGTATCAGGGTCGATCTATGAGCAGTTCTTC,CASSLVSGSIYEQFF
TRBV29-1,TRBD1,TRBJ2-7,-,TGCAGCGTCGGGACAGGGGCCTTCTACGAGCAGTACTTC,CSVGTGAFYEQYF
TRBV7-9,-,TRBJ1-2,once,TGTGCCAGCAGCTTAATGGACACCTATGGCTACACCTTC,CASSLMDTYGYTF
TRBV19,-,TRBJ2-1,-,TGTGCCAGTAGTGTCCATCGGGACATCCTTTACAATGAGCAGTTCTTC,CASSVHRDILYNEQFF
TRBV28,-,TRBJ1-5,few,TGTGCCAGCAGCATCATCAATCAGCCCCAGCATTTT,CASSIINQPQHF
TRBV9,TRBD1,TRBJ1-6,-,TGTGCCAGCAGCAAATCGGACAGGGCCACCTATAATTCACCCCTCCACTTT,CASSKSDRATYNSPLHF
TRBV10-3,TRBD1,TRBJ1-2,-,TGTGCCATCAACTCGGACAGGAACTATGGCTACACCTTC,CAINSDRNYGYTF
TRBV21-1,-,TRBJ1-3,-,TGTGCCAGCAGCGGTATAGGTCCGGCGGGAAGCTCTGGAAACACCATATATTTT,CASSGIGPAGSSGNTIYF
TRBV5-4,TRBD1,TRBJ1-2,once,TGTGCCAGCAGCTTACCTCAGGGGGGAACCTATGGCTACACCTTC,CASSLPQGGTYGYTF
TRBV20-1,-,TRBJ1-1,once,TGCAGTGCTGGTAGAAACACTGAAGCTTTCTTT,CSAGRNTEAFF
TRBV25-1,TRBD2,TRBJ2-1,-,TGTGCCAGCAGTGAATATAGTGGAGCGGGGGGCCAGATGGATGAGCAGTTCTTC,CASSEYSGAGGQMDEQFF
TRBV15,TRBD1,TRBJ2-6,-,TGTGCCACCAGCTCTACAGGGGGCGACGGGGCCAACGTCCTGACTTTC,CATSSTGGDGANVLTF
TRBV5-8,-,TRBJ1-2,-,TGTGCCAGCAGCTTGGATCAGTCAGCGTGGATCTATGGCTACACCTTC,CASSLDQSAWIYGYTF
TRBV6-5,-,TRBJ1-6,-,TGTGCCAGCAGTTACGCGGGACTAAGGGGTTCACCCCTCCACTTT,CASSYAGLRGSPLHF
TRBV2,TRBD1,TRBJ2-7,once,TGTGCCAGCAGTAAGACAGGGGGCCGGTACGAGCAGTACTTC,CASSKTGGRYEQYF
TRBV6-7,-,TRBJ1-1,-,TGTGCCAGCAGCACGGGGTGGGGAGGAACTGAAGCTTTCTTT,CASSTGWGGTEAFF
TRBV13,-,TRBJ2-3,-,TGTGCCAGCAGCTTCCACAGGAGCGCGCAGTATTTT,CASSFHRSAQYF